The present TCR beta chain was sequenced within a study of shared clonotypes between healthy human individuals (dated by TCRdb to about 2020). About the study as a whole: Three men and a couple of women, aged 18 to 49 years, made up the cohort. For each donor, three plates each were used for CD4 naive and CD4 memory, two plates were used for CD8 naive, and one plate was used for CD8 memory. To estimate repertoire size and how much clonotypes are shared between individuals, the study performed deep sequencing of blood TCR repertoires from five healthy adults. Libraries were prepared and TCR repertoires were sequenced by different laboratories using diverse techniques, in order to increase sequencing depth and limit assay-specific biases. Each donor's leukapheresis produced roughly between about 0.8 and 10 billion PBMCs.

A remark on this clone: Its antigen target is currently unknown. Per-nucleotide qualities are absent, and no much larger clonotype sits a single base away.

Using the deep immunoSEQ assay, multiplex PCR amplified TCR CDR3 regions from genomic DNA. Genomic DNA extracted from each cell subset was distributed evenly over all wells of several immunoSEQ 96-well plates, and each plate served as one replicate. For sorted subsets, around 200 ng genomic DNA, equal to some 30,000 T cell genomes, was loaded into each replicate PCR. Purified libraries were measured with a Qubit 3.0 fluorometer, size-checked on a Bioanalyzer 2100, and measured again with the KAPA Library Quantification kit. Each immunoSEQ 96-well plate was sequenced on its own single-read 150-cycle Illumina NextSeq 550 flow cell. The authors' pipeline ran thus. Because only junctional sequences without quality scores were contained in the immunoSEQ output, filtering matching that applied to full-length reads could not be performed. Sequences were annotated with PyIR, a Python wrapper for IgBLAST v1.9, using IMGT germline references to assign V/J genes and CDR3. Reads were filtered out if the reads had weak V/J assignments (E-value above 1e-6), no CDR3, stop codons, out-of-frame junctions, or ambiguous translated residues. V3J clonotypes were defined as sequences sharing an identical inferred V gene, J gene, and CDR3 amino acid sequence. Percentage overlap between repertoires was calculated by dividing the number of shared unique clonotypes by the size of the smaller repertoire. Three approaches were used to assess repertoire richness: RTK rarefaction, the Chao1 estimator, and Recon v2.1 estimates of unobserved clonotypes. Generation probabilities for all TCRbeta clonotypes obtained by the gDNA method from a handful of donors were computed using OLGA. The table comes from immuneACCESS by way of TCRdb, which keeps in-frame sequences with V and J called. Part of the clones is missing from these tables; in studies checked, under half for an unresolved V gene and the rest for unknown reasons. The DNA was the basis for D and trimming; V, J and clone size are from that table. The sample table holds over a million clones, of which roughly 96% were seen once. Roughly 1.2% of the sample lies in the top ten.

Donors were healthy HIV-negative adults with no recently reported acute infections or vaccinations. All donors were Caucasian adults living in Nashville, Tennessee, USA. CD4+ T cells were enriched by magnetic negative selection; naive cells were then positively selected on CD45RA, and the negative fraction formed the memory subset. After blood collection by leukapheresis, PBMCs were isolated using Ficoll-Histopaque density gradient centrifugation and then cryopreserved in the vapor phase of liquid nitrogen. Analytical flow cytometry was used to check the purity and quantity of each magnetically sorted T cell population. From each sorted fraction, genomic DNA was isolated and quantified by UV absorbance on a Nanodrop 2000c. What the study reported, not specific to this receptor: Sampling was limited to blood, and TCR repertoires in tissue likely differ from TCR repertoires in blood. The small number of donors limited the genetic and exposure-history diversity represented. Higher generation probabilities were observed for clonotypes shared by all four sorted-subset donors than for non-shared clonotypes. Sharing across a handful of donors was observed for approximately 5% of naive CD4, 3.5% of naive CD8, 2% to 2.5% of memory CD4, and about 0.4% of memory CD8 clonotypes. Pairwise subsampling indicated that sequencing depth was expected to affect the degree of clonotype sharing among donors. Larger estimated clonotype richness was generally found for naive subsets than for memory subsets. Rarefaction of sorted-subset datasets indicated incomplete sequencing despite the large sequencing depth.

The cysteine opens and the phenylalanine closes a CDR3 of 15 amino acids. The entry retains the CDR3 DNA only, 45 bases that are in frame from base 1. CDR1 and CDR2 were assigned from the germline V gene (reference sequence) as SEHNR and FQNEAQ. V is pruned by 1 base and J by 3 bases, leaving 4 bases of the junction without a gene match. The sequenced sample was naive CD4+ T cells sorted from blood. The cell subset or site tag for this specimen amounts to: CD45RA+ positively selected. This TCR derives from a man aged 30 to 39 in good health. The rearrangement joined TRBV7-9 to TRBJ2-7, with 9 junctional bases fitting TRBD2. The DNA is as follows: TGTGCCAGCAGCTTAGGTCCAGCGGGAGGCTACGAGCAGTACTTC. It translates to CASSLGPAGGYEQYF.